This T cell receptor (beta chain) comes out of a study of T cell responses to AZD1222 COVID-19 vaccine. General study findings and limits: Dominant CD4 TCR responses targeted spike regions 160-218 and 743-854.

Sequencing was performed with immunoSEQ multiplex PCR; in TCRdb, only in-frame clones are kept and a portion is missing. The table has about 140,000 clones, about 90% seen once. This clone was recorded once. Antigen: not known. The TCR was taken from an adult who received the MenACWY meningococcal vaccine as a control. Sequencing was performed on peripheral blood, taken 28 days after the second dose of the MenACWY control vaccine.

CDR3 nucleotides: TGTGCCAGCAGCCCGCTTGACAATGAGCAGTTCTTC. This encodes CASSPLDNEQFF. This chain links TRBV7-6 with TRBJ2-1; no definite D call. Looked up from germline, CDR1 is SGHVS and CDR2 is FNYEAQ. This CDR3 region has 12 residues. V was pared by 5 bases and J by 5 bases, with 7 bases between.